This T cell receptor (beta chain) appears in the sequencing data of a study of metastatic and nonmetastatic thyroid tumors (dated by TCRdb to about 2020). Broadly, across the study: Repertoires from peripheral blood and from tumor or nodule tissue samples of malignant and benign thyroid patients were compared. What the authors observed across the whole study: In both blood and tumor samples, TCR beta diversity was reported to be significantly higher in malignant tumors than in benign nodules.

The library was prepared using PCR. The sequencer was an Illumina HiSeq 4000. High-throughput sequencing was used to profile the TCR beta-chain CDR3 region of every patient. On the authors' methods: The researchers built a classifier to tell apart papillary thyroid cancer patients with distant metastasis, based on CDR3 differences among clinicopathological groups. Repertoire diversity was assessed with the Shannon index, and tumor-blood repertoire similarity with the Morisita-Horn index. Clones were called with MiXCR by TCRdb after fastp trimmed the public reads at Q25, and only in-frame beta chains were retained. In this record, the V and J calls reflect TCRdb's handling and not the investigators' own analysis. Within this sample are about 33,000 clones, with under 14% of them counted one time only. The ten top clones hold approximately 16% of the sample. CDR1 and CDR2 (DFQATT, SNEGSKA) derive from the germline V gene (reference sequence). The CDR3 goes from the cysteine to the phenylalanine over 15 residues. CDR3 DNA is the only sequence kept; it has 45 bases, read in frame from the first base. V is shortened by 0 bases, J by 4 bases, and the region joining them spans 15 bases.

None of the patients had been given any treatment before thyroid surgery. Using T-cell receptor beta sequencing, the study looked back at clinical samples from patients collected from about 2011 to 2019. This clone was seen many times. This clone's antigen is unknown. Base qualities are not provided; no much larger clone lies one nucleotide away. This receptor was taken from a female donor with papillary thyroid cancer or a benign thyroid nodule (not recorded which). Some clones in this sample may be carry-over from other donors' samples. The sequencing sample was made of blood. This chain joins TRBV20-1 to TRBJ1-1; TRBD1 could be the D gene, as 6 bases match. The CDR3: CSARDGGPGVTEAFF. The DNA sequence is TGCAGTGCTAGAGATGGGGGGCCCGGGGTCACTGAAGCTTTCTTT.